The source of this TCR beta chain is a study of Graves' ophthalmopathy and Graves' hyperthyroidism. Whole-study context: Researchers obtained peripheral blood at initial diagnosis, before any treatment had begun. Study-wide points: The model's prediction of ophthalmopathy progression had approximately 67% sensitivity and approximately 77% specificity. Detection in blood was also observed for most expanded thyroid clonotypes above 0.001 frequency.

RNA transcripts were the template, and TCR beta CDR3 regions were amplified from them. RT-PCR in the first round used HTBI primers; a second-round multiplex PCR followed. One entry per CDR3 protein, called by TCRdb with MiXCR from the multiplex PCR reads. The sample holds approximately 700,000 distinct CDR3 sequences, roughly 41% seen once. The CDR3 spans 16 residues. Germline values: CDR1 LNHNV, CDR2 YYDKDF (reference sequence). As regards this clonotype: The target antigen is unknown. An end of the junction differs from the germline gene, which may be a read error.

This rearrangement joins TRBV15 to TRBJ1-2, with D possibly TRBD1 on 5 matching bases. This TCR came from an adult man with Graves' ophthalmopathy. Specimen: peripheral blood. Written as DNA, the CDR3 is TGTGCCACCAGCAGCCAAGCACAGGAAATAAACTATGGCCACACCTTC. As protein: CATSSQAQEINYGHTF.